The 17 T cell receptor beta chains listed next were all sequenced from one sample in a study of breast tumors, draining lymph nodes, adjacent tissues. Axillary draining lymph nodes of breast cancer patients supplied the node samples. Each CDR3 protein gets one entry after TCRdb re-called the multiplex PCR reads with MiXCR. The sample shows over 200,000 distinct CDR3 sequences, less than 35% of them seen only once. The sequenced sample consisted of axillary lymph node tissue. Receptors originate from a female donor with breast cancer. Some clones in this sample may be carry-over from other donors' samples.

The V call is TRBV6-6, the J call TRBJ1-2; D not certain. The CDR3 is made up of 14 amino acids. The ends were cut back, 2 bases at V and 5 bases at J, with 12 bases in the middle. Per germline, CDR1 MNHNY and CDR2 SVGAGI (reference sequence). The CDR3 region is CASSYVDTQYGYTF. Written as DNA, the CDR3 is TGTGCCAGCAGTTACGTGGATACGCAGTATGGCTACACCTTC.

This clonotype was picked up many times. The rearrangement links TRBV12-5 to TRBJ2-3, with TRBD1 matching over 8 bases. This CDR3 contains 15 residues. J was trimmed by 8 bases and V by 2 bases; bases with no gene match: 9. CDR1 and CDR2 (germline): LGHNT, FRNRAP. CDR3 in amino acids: CASGLRTGQGGTQYF. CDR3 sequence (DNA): TGTGCTAGTGGTTTGCGGACAGGGCAGGGGGGTACGCAGTATTTT.

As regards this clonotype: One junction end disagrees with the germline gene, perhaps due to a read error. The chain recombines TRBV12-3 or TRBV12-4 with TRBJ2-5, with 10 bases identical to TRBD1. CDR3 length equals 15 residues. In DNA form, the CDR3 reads TGTGCCAGCACCTCCACCGGGACAGGGGATTGGGATGAGCAGTTC. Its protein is CASTSTGTGDWDEQF.

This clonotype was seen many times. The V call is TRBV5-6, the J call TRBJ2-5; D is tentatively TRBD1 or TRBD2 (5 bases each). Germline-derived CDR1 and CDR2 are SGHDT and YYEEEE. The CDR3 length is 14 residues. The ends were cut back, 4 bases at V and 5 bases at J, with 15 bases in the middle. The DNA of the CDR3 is TGTGCCAGCAGCAAATATATCGAGGGGGAGACCCAGTACTTC. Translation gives CASSKYIEGETQYF.

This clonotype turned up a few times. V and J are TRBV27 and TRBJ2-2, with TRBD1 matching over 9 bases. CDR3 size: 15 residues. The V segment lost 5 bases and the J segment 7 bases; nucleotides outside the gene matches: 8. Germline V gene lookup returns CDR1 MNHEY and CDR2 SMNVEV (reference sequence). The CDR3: CASSAYRGRLGELFF. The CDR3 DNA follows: TGTGCCAGCAGTGCTTACAGGGGGCGACTCGGGGAGCTGTTTTTT.

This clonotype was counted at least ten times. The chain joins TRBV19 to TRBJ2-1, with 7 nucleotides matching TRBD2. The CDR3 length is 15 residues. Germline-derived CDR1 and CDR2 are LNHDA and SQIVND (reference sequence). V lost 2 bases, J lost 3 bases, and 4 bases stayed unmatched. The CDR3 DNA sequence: TGTGCCAGTAGTATACTAGCGGACCACTACAATGAGCAGTTCTTC. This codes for CASSILADHYNEQFF.

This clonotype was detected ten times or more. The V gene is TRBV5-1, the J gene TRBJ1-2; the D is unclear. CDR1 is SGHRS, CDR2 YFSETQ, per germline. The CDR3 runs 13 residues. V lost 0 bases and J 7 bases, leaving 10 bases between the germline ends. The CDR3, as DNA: TGCGCCAGCAGCTTGGCCGACTCTTTTGGCTACACCTTC. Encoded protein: CASSLADSFGYTF. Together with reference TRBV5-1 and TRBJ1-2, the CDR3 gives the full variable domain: KAGVTQTPRYLIKTRGQQVTLSCSPISGHRSVSWYQQTPGQGLQFLFEYFSETQRNKGNFPGRFSGRQFSNSRSEMNVSTLELGDSALYLCASSLADSFGYTFGSGTRLTVV.

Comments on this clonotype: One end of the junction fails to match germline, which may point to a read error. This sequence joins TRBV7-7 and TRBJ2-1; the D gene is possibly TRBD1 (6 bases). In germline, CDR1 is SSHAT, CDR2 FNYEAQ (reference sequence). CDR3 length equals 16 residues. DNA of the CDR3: TGTGCTAGCAGCTTCTCCCAGGGGACCGGGACGAATGAGCAGTTCTTC. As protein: CASSFSQGTGTNEQFF.

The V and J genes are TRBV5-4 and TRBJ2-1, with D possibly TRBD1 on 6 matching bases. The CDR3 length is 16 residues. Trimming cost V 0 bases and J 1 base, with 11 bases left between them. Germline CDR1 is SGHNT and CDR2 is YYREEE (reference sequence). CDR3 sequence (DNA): TGTGCCAGCAGCTTGGGGCAGGGACAATCCTACAATGAGCAGTTCTTC. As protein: CASSLGQGQSYNEQFF.

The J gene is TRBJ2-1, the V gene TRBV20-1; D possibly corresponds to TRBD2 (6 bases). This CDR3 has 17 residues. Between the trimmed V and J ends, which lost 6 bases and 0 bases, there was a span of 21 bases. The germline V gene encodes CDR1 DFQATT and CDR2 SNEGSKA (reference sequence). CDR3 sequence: CSATGLGAGSSYNEQFF. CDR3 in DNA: TGCAGTGCCACGGGATTAGGGGCGGGGAGCTCCTACAATGAGCAGTTCTTC.

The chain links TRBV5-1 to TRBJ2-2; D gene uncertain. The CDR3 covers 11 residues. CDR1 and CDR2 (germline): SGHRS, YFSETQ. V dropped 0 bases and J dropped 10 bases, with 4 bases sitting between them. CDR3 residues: CASSLAEELFF. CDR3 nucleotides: TGCGCCAGCAGCTTGGCCGAGGAGCTGTTTTTT.

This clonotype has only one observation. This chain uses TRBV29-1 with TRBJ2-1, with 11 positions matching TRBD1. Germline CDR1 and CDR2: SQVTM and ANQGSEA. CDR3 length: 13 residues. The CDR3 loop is CSEGTGGRNEQFF. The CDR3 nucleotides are TGCAGTGAGGGGACAGGGGGGCGGAATGAGCAGTTCTTC.

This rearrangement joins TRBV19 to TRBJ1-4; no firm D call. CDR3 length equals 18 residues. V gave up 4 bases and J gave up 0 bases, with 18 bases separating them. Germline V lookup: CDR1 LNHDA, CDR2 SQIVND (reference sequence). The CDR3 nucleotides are TGTGCCAGTAGTACCCAAGCTAGCGGGAGCACAACTAATGAAAAACTGTTTTTT. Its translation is CASSTQASGSTTNEKLFF.

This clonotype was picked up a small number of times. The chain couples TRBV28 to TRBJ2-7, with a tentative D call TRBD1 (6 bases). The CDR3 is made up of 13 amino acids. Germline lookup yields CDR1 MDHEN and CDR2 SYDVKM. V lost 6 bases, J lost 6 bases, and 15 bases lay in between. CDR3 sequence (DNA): TGTGCCAGCAGAGCCCAACAGGGACGCGAGCAGTACTTC. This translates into CASRAQQGREQYF.

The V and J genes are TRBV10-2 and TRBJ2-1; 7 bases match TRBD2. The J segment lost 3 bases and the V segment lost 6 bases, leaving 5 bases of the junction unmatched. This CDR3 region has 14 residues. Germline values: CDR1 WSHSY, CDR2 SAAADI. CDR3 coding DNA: TGCGCCAGCAGCACTAGCGAAGACTACAATGAGCAGTTCTTC. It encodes CASSTSEDYNEQFF.

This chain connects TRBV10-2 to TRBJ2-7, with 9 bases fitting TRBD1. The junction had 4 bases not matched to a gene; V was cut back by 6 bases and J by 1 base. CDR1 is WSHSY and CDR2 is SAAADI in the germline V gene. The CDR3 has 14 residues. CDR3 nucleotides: TGCGCCAGCAGGACGGGACAGGGATCCTACGAGCAGTACTTC. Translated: CASRTGQGSYEQYF.

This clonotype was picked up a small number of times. CDR3 nucleotide sequence: TGTGCTAGACGGACGGTGGACGATTCACCCCTCCACTTT. It specifies CARRTVDDSPLHF. The V call is TRBV19, the J call TRBJ1-6; unclear D gene. Germline V gene lookup returns CDR1 LNHDA and CDR2 SQIVND (reference sequence). There are 13 residues in the CDR3.